Included here is one TCR beta chain sequence, with context. This record comes from a study of shared clonotypes between healthy human individuals. Across the whole study: The study drew on a couple of women and a few men aged 18 to 49 as donors.

The CDR3 runs 15 residues. Trimming at V came to 3 bases and at J to 5 bases, leaving 2 bases not matched to a gene. Germline-derived CDR1 and CDR2 are MRHNA and SNTAGT. PCR replicates performed on unsorted PBMC used around 310 ng DNA, around 28,000 T cell genomes. Some clones are missing from TCRdb's copy, which holds only in-frame ones; the method was immunoSEQ multiplex PCR. The top ten hold around 13% of the sample, which has fewer than 550,000 clones, approximately 79% seen once. Donors were healthy HIV-negative adults without recently reported acute infections or vaccinations. It was tens of millions of PBMCs that unsorted samples used for genomic DNA.

This receptor was taken from a woman aged 40 to 50 in good health. Some clones in this sample may be carry-over from other donors' samples. This chain links TRBV6-4 with TRBJ2-1, with TRBD2 matching 12 bases. Sequences were obtained from PBMCs. The CDR3 sequence: CASSETSGSHNEQFF. DNA for the CDR3: TGTGCCAGCAGTGAGACTAGCGGGAGCCACAATGAGCAGTTCTTC.